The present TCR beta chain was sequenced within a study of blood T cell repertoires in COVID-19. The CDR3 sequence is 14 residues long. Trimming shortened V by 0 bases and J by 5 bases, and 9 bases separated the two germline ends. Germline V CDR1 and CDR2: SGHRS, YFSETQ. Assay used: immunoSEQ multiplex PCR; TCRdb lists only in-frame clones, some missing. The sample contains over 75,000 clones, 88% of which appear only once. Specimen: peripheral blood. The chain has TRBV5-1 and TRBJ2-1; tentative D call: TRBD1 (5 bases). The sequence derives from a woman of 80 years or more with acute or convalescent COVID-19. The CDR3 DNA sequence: TGCGCCAGCAGCTTGGGGGGCAGTAACAATGAGCAGTTCTTC. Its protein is CASSLGGSNNEQFF. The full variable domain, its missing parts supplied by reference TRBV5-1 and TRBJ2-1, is KAGVTQTPRYLIKTRGQQVTLSCSPISGHRSVSWYQQTPGQGLQFLFEYFSETQRNKGNFPGRFSGRQFSNSRSEMNVSTLELGDSALYLCASSLGGSNNEQFFGPGTRLTVL.